One sample yielded the 21 T cell receptor beta chains listed below, sequenced in a study of cytomegalovirus exposure and HLA in healthy donors. Data came from immunoSEQ multiplex PCR; TCRdb stores just in-frame clones and leaves some out. Of 200,000 to 300,000 clones listed, 80% to 95% are singletons. The sample comprised PBMCs. These receptors all come from a woman aged 25 to 39 in good health and CMV-seronegative.

The chain is built from TRBV15 and TRBJ1-2; the match to TRBD1 covers 8 bases. Unmatched junction bases numbered 8, after V lost 0 bases and J lost 5 bases. Germline V gene data show CDR1 as LNHNV and CDR2 as YYDKDF (reference sequence). The CDR3 loop spans 16 amino acids. In DNA, the CDR3 is TGTGCCACCAGCAGAGATCTCGCAGGGGGCCGGTATGGCTACACCTTC. As protein: CATSRDLAGGRYGYTF.

The J gene is TRBJ1-1, the V gene TRBV7-9; D gene ambiguous. Between the trimmed V and J ends, which lost 5 bases and 7 bases, there was a span of 17 bases. This CDR3 has 14 residues. Germline V CDR1 and CDR2: SEHNR, FQNEAQ (reference sequence). The CDR3 is CASSPTTRLHEAFF. In DNA, the CDR3 is TGTGCCAGCAGCCCCACAACGCGACTTCATGAAGCTTTCTTT.

The J gene is TRBJ2-7, the V gene TRBV28, with 14 nucleotides matching TRBD2. The CDR3 spans 16 residues. V lost 7 bases, J lost 5 bases, and 10 bases stayed unmatched. Germline V lookup: CDR1 MDHEN, CDR2 SYDVKM. This CDR3 is CASNPPGLAGEDEQYF. The CDR3 DNA reads as TGTGCCAGCAACCCTCCGGGACTAGCGGGAGAGGACGAGCAGTACTTC.

The chain joins TRBV25-1 to TRBJ1-1; D is possibly TRBD1 (5 bases). The V gene lost 7 bases and the J gene lost 5 bases, with 14 bases spanning the gap. This CDR3 is 13 amino acids long. Germline CDR1 is MGHDK and CDR2 is SYGVNS. The CDR3 region is CASMWGTGTEAFF. CDR3 DNA: TGTGCCAGCATGTGGGGGACGGGAACTGAAGCTTTCTTT. The whole variable domain, remainder taken from reference TRBV25-1 and TRBJ1-1, is EADIYQTPRYLVIGTGKKITLECSQTMGHDKMYWYQQDPGMELHLIHYSYGVNSTEKGDLSSESTVSRIRTEHFPLTLESARPSHTSQYLCASMWGTGTEAFFGQGTRLTVV.

In this sample, this clone turned up once. The gene calls are TRBV30 and TRBJ2-2; the D call may be TRBD1 or TRBD2 (5 bases each). Germline V lookup: CDR1 GTSNPN, CDR2 SVGIG (reference sequence). V was clipped by 0 bases and J by 1 base, with 15 bases between them. The length of the CDR3 is 17 residues. This CDR3 reads CAWSVPWTRGNTGELFF. CDR3 in DNA: TGTGCCTGGAGTGTCCCTTGGACACGGGGGAACACCGGGGAGCTGTTTTTT.

The J gene is TRBJ2-1, the V gene TRBV7-2, with D tentatively TRBD2 (6 bases). The CDR3 runs 15 residues. The ends were cut back, 4 bases at V and 4 bases at J, with 14 bases in the middle. Looked up from germline, CDR1 is SGHTA and CDR2 is FQGNSA. The CDR3 DNA follows: TGTGCCAGCAGCTCCGCGGGACCCCTTTACAATGAGCAGTTCTTC. Translated: CASSSAGPLYNEQFF.

The chain recombines TRBV9 with TRBJ2-3; 14 bases agree with TRBD2. CDR3 length equals 16 residues. J was trimmed by 6 bases and V by 4 bases; bases with no gene match: 7. CDR1 is SGDLS, CDR2 YYNGEE, per germline. The CDR3 spells CASSYRLAGGPDTQYF. The CDR3 DNA follows: TGTGCCAGCAGCTATAGACTAGCGGGAGGGCCGGATACGCAGTATTTT.

The chain recombines TRBV27 with TRBJ2-2; D is undetermined. CDR1 MNHEY and CDR2 SMNVEV come from the germline V gene (reference sequence). Trimming left V 6 bases short and J 1 base short, with 9 bases between. This CDR3 region has 14 residues. CDR3 loop: CASRVGQNTGELFF. The CDR3 nucleotides are TGTGCCAGCAGGGTAGGGCAGAACACCGGGGAGCTGTTTTTT.

The chain employs TRBV27 and TRBJ2-7, with 10 nucleotides matching TRBD1. The CDR3 is 14 residues long. Germline V lookup: CDR1 MNHEY, CDR2 SMNVEV (reference sequence). V dropped 7 bases and J dropped 1; count of bases not matched to a gene: 4. Here the CDR3 reads CASTRTGGSYEQYF. The CDR3 DNA is TGTGCCAGCACCAGGACAGGGGGATCCTACGAGCAGTACTTC.

The DNA for the CDR3 is TGTGCCAGCAGCCTCATGGGCGCTAGCGGGAAGGATAATGAGCAGTTCTTC. Protein sequence: CASSLMGASGKDNEQFF. The chain joins TRBV4-2 to TRBJ2-1; 9 nucleotides match TRBD2. Unmatched junction bases numbered 14, after V lost 4 bases and J lost 7 bases. The CDR3 runs 17 residues. Germline CDR1 is LGHNA and CDR2 is YNFKEQ.

CDR3 DNA sequence: TGTGCCAGCAGTTCTAACCCAGGGTTTTTAACCTACGAGCAGTACTTC. It encodes CASSSNPGFLTYEQYF. V usage is TRBV28 and J usage is TRBJ2-7, with TRBD1 as a possible D gene (5 bases). V was pared by 4 bases and J by 2 bases, with 18 bases between. The CDR3 covers 16 residues. The germline V gene has CDR1 MDHEN and CDR2 SYDVKM.

This chain joins TRBV14 and TRBJ2-3, with TRBD1 matching over 7 bases. Germline CDR1 and CDR2: SGHDN and FVKESK. Trimming at V came to 2 bases and at J to 2 bases, leaving 22 bases not matched to a gene. The CDR3 is 21 residues long. The CDR3 region is CASSQLFPQLQGKHDTDTQYF. Here the CDR3 DNA reads TGTGCCAGCAGCCAACTATTCCCTCAATTACAGGGGAAACACGACACAGATACGCAGTATTTT. The whole variable domain, filled in from reference TRBV14 and TRBJ2-3, reads EAGVTQFPSHSVIEKGQTVTLRCDPISGHDNLYWYRRVMGKEIKFLLHFVKESKQDESGMPNNRFLAERTGGTYSTLKVQPAELEDSGVYFCASSQLFPQLQGKHDTDTQYFGPGTRLTVL.

The chain is built from TRBV7-2 and TRBJ2-7; TRBD1 is a possible D gene (5 bases). Deletions cut 0 bases from V and 3 bases from J, with 30 bases between. The CDR3 has 21 residues. Germline-derived CDR1 and CDR2 are SGHTA and FQGNSA. CDR3 sequence reads: CASSLALQGPLIKPRYYEQYF. The DNA for the CDR3 is TGTGCCAGCAGCTTAGCGCTTCAGGGCCCCCTTATTAAGCCGCGGTACTACGAGCAGTACTTC.

V is TRBV28 and J is TRBJ2-5; D is undetermined. CDR3 length: 11 residues. Germline CDR1 MDHEN, CDR2 SYDVKM. Trimming pared 6 bases from V and 5 bases from J, leaving 7 bases between. The CDR3 here is CASRNSETQYF. The CDR3 DNA follows: TGTGCCAGCAGGAACAGCGAGACCCAGTACTTC.

This chain uses TRBV27 with TRBJ2-5, with a tentative D call TRBD1 (6 bases). This CDR3 has 14 amino acids. Per the germline V gene, CDR1 is MNHEY and CDR2 is SMNVEV (reference sequence). V shed 1 base and J shed 1 base, with 7 bases lying between them. CDR3 DNA sequence: TGTGCCAGCAGTTTATTGGGGGCCCAAGAGACCCAGTACTTC. This codes for CASSLLGAQETQYF.

The chain couples TRBV18 to TRBJ1-2; D uncertain. The CDR3 contains 13 residues. CDR1 and CDR2 from the germline V gene are KGHSH and LQKENI. Trimming removed 6 bases from V and 6 bases from J, with 14 bases in between. The CDR3 spells CASSPDLRNGYTF. The CDR3 DNA reads as TGTGCCAGCTCCCCGGACCTGCGGAATGGCTACACCTTC.

The rearrangement links TRBV15 to TRBJ1-5, with D hard to call. The V end was cut by 4 bases, the J end by 2 bases, with 9 bases between. Germline V gene sequence: CDR1 LNHNV, CDR2 YYDKDF (reference sequence). This CDR3 spans 14 amino acids. The CDR3 coding sequence is TGTGCCACCAGCATACACCAGGGCAATCAGCCCCAGCATTTT. Encoded protein: CATSIHQGNQPQHF.

This sequence joins TRBV27 and TRBJ2-1; 8 bases match TRBD2. The CDR3 has 13 amino acids. V was pared by 5 bases and J by 7 bases, with 4 bases of the junction left unmatched. Germline values: CDR1 MNHEY, CDR2 SMNVEV (reference sequence). Here the CDR3 reads CASSTTSGNEQFF. The DNA for the CDR3 is TGTGCCAGCAGTACCACTAGCGGAAATGAGCAGTTCTTC.

The V gene is TRBV4-2, the J gene TRBJ2-5; D is unclear. CDR1 LGHNA and CDR2 YNFKEQ come from the germline V gene. V was clipped by 0 bases and J by 5 bases, with 7 bases between them. This CDR3 is built from 13 residues. CDR3 sequence reads: CASSQEPGETQYF. CDR3 sequence (DNA): TGTGCCAGCAGCCAAGAACCCGGTGAGACCCAGTACTTC.

This clone showed up just once. This sequence joins TRBV11-2 and TRBJ2-1; the match to TRBD2 covers 8 bases. The germline V gene encodes CDR1 SGHAT and CDR2 FQNNGV. CDR3 length: 15 amino acids. Unmatched junction bases numbered 6, after V lost 4 bases and J lost 4 bases. The CDR3: CASSSPTSGYNEQFF. In DNA form, the CDR3 reads TGTGCCAGCAGCTCCCCAACTAGCGGTTACAATGAGCAGTTCTTC.

V gene TRBV10-3 combines with J gene TRBJ2-7; the D is unclear. This CDR3 comprises 14 residues. CDR1 is ENHRY, CDR2 SYGVKD, per germline. V lost 0 bases, J lost 4 bases, and 10 bases lay in between. CDR3: CAISESEIQYEQYF. CDR3 coding DNA: TGTGCCATCAGTGAGTCCGAAATTCAGTACGAGCAGTACTTC.